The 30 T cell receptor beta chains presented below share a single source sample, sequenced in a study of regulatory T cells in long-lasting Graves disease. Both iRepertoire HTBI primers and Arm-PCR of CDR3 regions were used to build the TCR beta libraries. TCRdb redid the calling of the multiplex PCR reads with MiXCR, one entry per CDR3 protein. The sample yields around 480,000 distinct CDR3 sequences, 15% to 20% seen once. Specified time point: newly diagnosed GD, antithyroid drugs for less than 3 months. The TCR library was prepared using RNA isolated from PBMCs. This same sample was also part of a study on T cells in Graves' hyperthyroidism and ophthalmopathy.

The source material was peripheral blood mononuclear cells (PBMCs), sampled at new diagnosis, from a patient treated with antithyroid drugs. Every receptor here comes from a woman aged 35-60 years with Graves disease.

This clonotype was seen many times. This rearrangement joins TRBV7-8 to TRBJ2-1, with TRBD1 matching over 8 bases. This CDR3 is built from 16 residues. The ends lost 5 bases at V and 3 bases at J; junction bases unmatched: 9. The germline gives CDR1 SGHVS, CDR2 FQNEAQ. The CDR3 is CASSTKDRVHYNEQFF. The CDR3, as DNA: TGTGCCAGCAGCACAAAGGACAGGGTCCACTACAATGAGCAGTTCTTC.

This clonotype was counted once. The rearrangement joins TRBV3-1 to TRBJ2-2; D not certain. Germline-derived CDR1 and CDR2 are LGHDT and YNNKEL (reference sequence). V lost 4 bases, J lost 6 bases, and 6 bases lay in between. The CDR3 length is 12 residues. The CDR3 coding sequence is TGTGCCAGCAGCCCGACCCCCGGGGAGCTGTTTTTT. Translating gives CASSPTPGELFF.

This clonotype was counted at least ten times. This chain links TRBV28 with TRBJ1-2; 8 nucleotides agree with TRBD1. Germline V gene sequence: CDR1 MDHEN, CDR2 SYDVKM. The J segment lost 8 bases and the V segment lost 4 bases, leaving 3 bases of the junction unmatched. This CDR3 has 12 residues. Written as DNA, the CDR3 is TGTGCCAGCAGTTCAGGGGGCCGGGGCTACACCTTC. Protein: CASSSGGRGYTF.

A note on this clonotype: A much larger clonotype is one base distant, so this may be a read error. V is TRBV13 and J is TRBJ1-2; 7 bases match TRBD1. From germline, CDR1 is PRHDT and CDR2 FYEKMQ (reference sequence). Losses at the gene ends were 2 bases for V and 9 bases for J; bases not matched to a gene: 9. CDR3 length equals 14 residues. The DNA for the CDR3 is TGTGCCAGCAGCTTAAGAGGGACAGCATATAGCTACACCTTC. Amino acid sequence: CASSLRGTAYSYTF.

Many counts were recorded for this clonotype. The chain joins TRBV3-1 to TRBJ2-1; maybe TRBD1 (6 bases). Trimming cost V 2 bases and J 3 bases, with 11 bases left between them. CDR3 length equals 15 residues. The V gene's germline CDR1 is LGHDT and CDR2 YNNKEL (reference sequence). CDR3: CASSQMTGFYNEQFF. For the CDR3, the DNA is TGTGCCAGCAGCCAAATGACAGGCTTCTACAATGAGCAGTTCTTC.

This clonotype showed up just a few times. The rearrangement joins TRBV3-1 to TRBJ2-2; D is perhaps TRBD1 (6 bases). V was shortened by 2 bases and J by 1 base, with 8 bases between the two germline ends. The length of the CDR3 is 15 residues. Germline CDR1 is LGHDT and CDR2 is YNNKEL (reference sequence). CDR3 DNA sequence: TGTGCCAGCAGCCAACGACAGGAGAACACCGGGGAGCTGTTTTTT. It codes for CASSQRQENTGELFF. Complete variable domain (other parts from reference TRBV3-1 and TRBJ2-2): DTAVSQTPKYLVTQMGNDKSIKCEQNLGHDTMYWYKQDSKKFLKIMFSYNNKELIINETVPNRFSPKSPDKAHLNLHINSLELGDSAVYFCASSQRQENTGELFFGEGSRLTVL.

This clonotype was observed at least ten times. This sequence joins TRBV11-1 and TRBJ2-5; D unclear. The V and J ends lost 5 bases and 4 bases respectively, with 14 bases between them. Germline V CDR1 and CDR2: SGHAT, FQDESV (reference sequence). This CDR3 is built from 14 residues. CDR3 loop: CASSPPIGVETQYF. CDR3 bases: TGTGCCAGCAGCCCACCCATTGGGGTAGAGACCCAGTACTTC.

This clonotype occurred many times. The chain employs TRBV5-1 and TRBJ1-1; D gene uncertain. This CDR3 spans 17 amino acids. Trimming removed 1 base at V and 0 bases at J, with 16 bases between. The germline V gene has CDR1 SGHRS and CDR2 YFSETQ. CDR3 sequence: CASSLQLAGDVNTEAFF. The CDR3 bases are TGCGCCAGCAGCTTGCAGCTGGCAGGAGATGTGAACACTGAAGCTTTCTTT.

CDR3 loop: CASSLIGYRVSSGNTIYF. CDR3 DNA: TGTGCCAGCAGCTTAATAGGGTACAGGGTGAGCTCTGGAAACACCATATATTTT. The chain couples TRBV7-9 to TRBJ1-3; a weak D match, TRBD1 (6 bases). The germline V and J ends were trimmed by 2 bases and 0 bases, with 17 bases remaining between them. CDR3 length equals 18 residues. Germline CDR1 is SEHNR and CDR2 is FQNEAQ (reference sequence).

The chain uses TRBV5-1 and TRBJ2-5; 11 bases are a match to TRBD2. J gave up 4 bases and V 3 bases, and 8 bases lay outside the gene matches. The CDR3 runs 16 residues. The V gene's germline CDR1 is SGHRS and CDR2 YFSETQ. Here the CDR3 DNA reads TGCGCCAGCAGCTCACCAGATCTAGCGGGGGGAGAGACCCAGTACTTC. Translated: CASSSPDLAGGETQYF.

This CDR3 is CASSGTEHEQYF. The CDR3, as DNA: TGTGCCTCCTCCGGGACAGAGCACGAGCAGTACTTC. This rearrangement joins TRBV27 to TRBJ2-7; TRBD1 matches 7 bases. Germline V gene sequence: CDR1 MNHEY, CDR2 SMNVEV (reference sequence). The CDR3 runs to 12 residues. The trim removed 11 bases at V and 5 bases at J, leaving 9 bases unmatched.

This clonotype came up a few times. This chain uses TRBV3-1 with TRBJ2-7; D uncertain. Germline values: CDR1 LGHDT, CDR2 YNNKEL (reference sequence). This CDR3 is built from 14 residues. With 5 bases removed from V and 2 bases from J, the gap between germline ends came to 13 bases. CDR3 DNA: TGTGCCAGCAGCTCTCCGGCATTTCCCTACGAGCAGTACTTC. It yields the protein CASSSPAFPYEQYF.

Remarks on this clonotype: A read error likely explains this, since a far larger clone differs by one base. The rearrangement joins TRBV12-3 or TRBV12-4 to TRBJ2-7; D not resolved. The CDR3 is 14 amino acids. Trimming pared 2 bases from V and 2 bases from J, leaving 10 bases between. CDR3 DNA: TGTGCCAGCAGTTTATTCGGAGCTCCCTACGAGCAGTACTTC. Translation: CASSLFGAPYEQYF.

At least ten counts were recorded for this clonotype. The CDR3 nucleotides read TGTGCCAGCAGCTTCCTGGACCGCACCTACAATGAGCAGTTCTTC. This codes for CASSFLDRTYNEQFF. This chain joins TRBV7-8 and TRBJ2-1; no clear D gene. The CDR3 length is 15 residues. Germline lookup yields CDR1 SGHVS and CDR2 FQNEAQ. Trimming shortened V by 3 bases and J by 2 bases, and 11 bases separated the two germline ends.

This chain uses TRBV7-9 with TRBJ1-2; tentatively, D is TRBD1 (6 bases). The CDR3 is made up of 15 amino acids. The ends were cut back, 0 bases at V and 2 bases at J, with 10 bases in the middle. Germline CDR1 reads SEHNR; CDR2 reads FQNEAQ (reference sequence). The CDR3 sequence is CASSLAEGGNYGYTF. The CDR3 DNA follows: TGTGCCAGCAGCTTAGCCGAAGGGGGGAACTATGGCTACACCTTC. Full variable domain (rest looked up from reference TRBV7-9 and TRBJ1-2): DTGVSQNPRHKITKRGQNVTFRCDPISEHNRLYWYRQTLGQGPEFLTYFQNEAQLEKSRLLSDRFSAERPKGSFSTLEIQRTEQGDSAMYLCASSLAEGGNYGYTFGSGTRLTVV.

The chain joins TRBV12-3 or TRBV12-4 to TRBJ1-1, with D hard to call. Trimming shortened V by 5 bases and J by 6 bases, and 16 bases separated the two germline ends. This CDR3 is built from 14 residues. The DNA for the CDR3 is TGTGCCAGCAGTGAACCGGGCCGGATGGCTGAAGCTTTCTTT. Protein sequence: CASSEPGRMAEAFF.

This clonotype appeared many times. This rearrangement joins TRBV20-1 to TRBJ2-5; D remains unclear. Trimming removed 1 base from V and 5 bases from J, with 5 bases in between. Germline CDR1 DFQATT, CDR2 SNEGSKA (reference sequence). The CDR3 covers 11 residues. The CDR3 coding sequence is TGCAGTGCTAGAGGTTGGGAGACCCAGTACTTC. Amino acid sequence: CSARGWETQYF.

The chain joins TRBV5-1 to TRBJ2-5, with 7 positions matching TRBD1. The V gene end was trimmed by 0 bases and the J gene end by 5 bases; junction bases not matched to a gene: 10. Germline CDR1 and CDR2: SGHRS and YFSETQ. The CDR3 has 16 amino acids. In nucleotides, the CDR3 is TGCGCCAGCAGCTTGGAAATGGCAGGCAGGGGGGAGACCCAGTACTTC. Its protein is CASSLEMAGRGETQYF.

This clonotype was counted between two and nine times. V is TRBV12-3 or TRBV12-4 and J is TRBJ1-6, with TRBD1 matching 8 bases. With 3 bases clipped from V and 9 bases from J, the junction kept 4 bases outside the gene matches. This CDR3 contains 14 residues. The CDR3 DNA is TGTGCCAGCAGTTTCACAGGGGGAACTTCACCCCTCCACTTT. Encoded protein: CASSFTGGTSPLHF.

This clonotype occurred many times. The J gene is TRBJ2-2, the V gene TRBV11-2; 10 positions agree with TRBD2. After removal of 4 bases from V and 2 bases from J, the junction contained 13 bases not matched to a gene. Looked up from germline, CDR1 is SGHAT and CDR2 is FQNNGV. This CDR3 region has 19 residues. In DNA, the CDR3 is TGTGCCAGCAGCTGGCGAGCGGCTAGCGGGGGCATAAACACCGGGGAGCTGTTTTTT. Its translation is CASSWRAASGGINTGELFF.

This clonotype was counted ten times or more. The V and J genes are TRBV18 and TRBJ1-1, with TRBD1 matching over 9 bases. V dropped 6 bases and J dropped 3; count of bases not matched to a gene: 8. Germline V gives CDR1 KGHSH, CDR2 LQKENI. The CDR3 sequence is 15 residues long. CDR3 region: CASSLPGQGDTEAFF. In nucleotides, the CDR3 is TGTGCCAGCTCCCTCCCGGGACAGGGCGACACTGAAGCTTTCTTT.

The CDR3 protein is CASSVDEGAGYNSPLHF. The CDR3 bases are TGTGCCAGCAGCGTAGACGAGGGGGCGGGTTATAATTCACCCCTCCACTTT. This chain uses TRBV9 with TRBJ1-6, with 7 bases aligning to TRBD1. CDR3 length: 17 amino acids. Germline V gives CDR1 SGDLS, CDR2 YYNGEE. V lost 0 bases to trimming and J lost 4 bases; unmatched junction nucleotides: 7.

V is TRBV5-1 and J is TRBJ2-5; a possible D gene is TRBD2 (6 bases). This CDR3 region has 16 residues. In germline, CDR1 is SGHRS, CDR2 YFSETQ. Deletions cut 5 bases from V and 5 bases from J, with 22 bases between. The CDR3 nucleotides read TGCGCCAGCAGACCGATTTTAAGAGAAGCGGGCGAGACCCAGTACTTC. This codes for CASRPILREAGETQYF.

The CDR3 loop reads CASSPLAELVVTQYF. The CDR3 nucleotides are TGTGCCAGCAGCCCACTAGCGGAACTAGTAGTTACGCAGTATTTT. V is TRBV7-8 and J is TRBJ2-3; 8 bases align to TRBD2. J gave up 8 bases and V 5 bases, and 12 bases lay outside the gene matches. This CDR3 contains 15 residues. The V gene's germline CDR1 is SGHVS and CDR2 FQNEAQ.

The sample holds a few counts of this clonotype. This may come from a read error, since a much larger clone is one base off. As DNA, the CDR3 is TGTGCCAGCAATCCAGGGTATTTGGACACTGAAGCTTTCTTT. This gives the protein CASNPGYLDTEAFF. This chain links TRBV3-1 with TRBJ1-1; a possible D gene is TRBD1 (5 bases). Trimming shortened V by 7 bases and J by 3 bases, and 15 bases separated the two germline ends. The CDR3 covers 14 residues. The V gene's germline CDR1 is LGHDT and CDR2 YNNKEL (reference sequence). Variable domain in full (rest from reference TRBV3-1 and TRBJ1-1): DTAVSQTPKYLVTQMGNDKSIKCEQNLGHDTMYWYKQDSKKFLKIMFSYNNKELIINETVPNRFSPKSPDKAHLNLHINSLELGDSAVYFCASNPGYLDTEAFFGQGTRLTVV.

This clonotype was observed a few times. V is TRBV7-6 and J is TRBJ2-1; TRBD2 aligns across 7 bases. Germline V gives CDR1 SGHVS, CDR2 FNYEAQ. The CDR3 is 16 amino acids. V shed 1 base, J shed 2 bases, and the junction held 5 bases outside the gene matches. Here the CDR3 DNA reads TGTGCCAGCAGCTTAGGTAGGGACTACCCCTACAATGAGCAGTTCTTC. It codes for CASSLGRDYPYNEQFF. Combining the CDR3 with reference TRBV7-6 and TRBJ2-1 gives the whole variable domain GAGVSQSPRYKVTKRGQDVALRCDPISGHVSLYWYRQALGQGPEFLTYFNYEAQQDKSGLPNDRFSAERPEGSISTLTIQRTEQRDSAMYRCASSLGRDYPYNEQFFGPGTRLTVL.

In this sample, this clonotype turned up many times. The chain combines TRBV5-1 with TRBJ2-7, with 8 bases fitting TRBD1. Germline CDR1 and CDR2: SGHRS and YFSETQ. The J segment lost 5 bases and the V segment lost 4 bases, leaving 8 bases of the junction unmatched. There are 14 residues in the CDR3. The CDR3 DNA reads TGCGCCAGCAGCCAAGGACAGGGACCCAACGAGCAGTACTTC. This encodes CASSQGQGPNEQYF.

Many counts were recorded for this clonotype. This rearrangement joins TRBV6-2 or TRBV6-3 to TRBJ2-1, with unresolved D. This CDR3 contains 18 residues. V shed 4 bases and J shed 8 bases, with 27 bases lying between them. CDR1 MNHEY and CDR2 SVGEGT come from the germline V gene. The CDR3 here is CASSSNQVGRLKVHEQFF. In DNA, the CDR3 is TGTGCCAGCAGTTCCAATCAGGTCGGGCGGCTTAAGGTCCATGAGCAGTTCTTC.

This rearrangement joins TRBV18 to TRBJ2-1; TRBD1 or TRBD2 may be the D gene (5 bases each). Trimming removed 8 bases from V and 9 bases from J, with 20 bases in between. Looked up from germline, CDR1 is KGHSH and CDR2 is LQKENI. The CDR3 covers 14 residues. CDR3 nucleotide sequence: TGTGCCAGCAGCCCGGGGCCTAATGAAAGTGAGCAGTTCTTC. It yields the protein CASSPGPNESEQFF.

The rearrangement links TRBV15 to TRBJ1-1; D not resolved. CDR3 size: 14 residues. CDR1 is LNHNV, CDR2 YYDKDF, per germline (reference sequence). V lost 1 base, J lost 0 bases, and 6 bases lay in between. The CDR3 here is CATSRAQVNTEAFF. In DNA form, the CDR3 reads TGTGCCACCAGCAGAGCCCAGGTGAACACTGAAGCTTTCTTT.